This T cell receptor (beta chain) was sequenced during a study of T cell clusters in autoimmune cytopenias. CDR1 is MNHEY, CDR2 SVGAGI, per germline. CDR3 length equals 12 residues. Approximately 36,000 genome equivalents of blood DNA were amplified for TRB. Multiplex touch-down PCR amplified TRB using TRB-A and TRB-B pools in one tube. TCRdb reprocessed the multiplex PCR reads; each CDR3 protein has one entry and no DNA is given. The sample has fewer than 2,000 distinct CDR3 sequences, and its top ten clones hold approximately 6.6%. Considering frequency, this clonotype is large. Material for sequencing was peripheral blood. The sequence was obtained from a human donor with an autoimmune cytopenia or autoimmune hepatitis (not recorded which). The chain couples TRBV6-5 to TRBJ2-3. The CDR3 sequence is CASSYSGDTQYF.